Sequencing of this T cell receptor (beta chain) was carried out in a study of cytomegalovirus exposure and HLA in healthy donors. Study summary: An early release of data contained 70 million to 95 million unique TCRs, which came from HLA-typed donors. Whole-study findings and limits: CMV serostatus was the only immune exposure information that was available.

V was cut by 4 bases and J by 1 base, with 11 bases left in between. Germline V gene sequence: CDR1 SGHDT, CDR2 YYEEEE. The length of the CDR3 is 14 residues. This clone appeared a single time. Its antigen is not known. PCR used 60 Vbeta primers and 13 Jbeta primers. Sequenced by immunoSEQ multiplex PCR; TCRdb stores in-frame clones only, minus some. The repertoire holds 150,000 to 200,000 clones, with almost 80% as singletons. The donors were healthy bone marrow donors. Sequencing input: PBMCs. The V and J genes are TRBV5-6 and TRBJ1-2; D possibly corresponds to TRBD1 (6 bases). The sequence was obtained from a woman in her forties or fifties in good health and CMV-seropositive. The chain's CDR3 is CASSHGTNNYGYTF. The CDR3 DNA reads as TGTGCCAGCAGCCACGGGACAAATAACTATGGCTACACCTTC.